The rows below give T cell receptor beta chains drawn from one sample of a study of CD8+CD57+ T cells in acquired aplastic anemia. TCRdb processed the reads anew with MiXCR; each CDR3 protein has one entry. The sample shows some 240,000 distinct CDR3 sequences, 30% to 40% of them seen only once. The sequenced sample was sorted CD4+, CD8+, or CD8+CD57+ T cells (not recorded which) from PBMCs. The receptors come from a human donor in good health, serving as a control. Both conserved end residues are part of each CDR3. The D gene is left open where the match is weak. Clone size is shown for a subset of rows, as once, few, many or a class of expanded clone.

TRBJ2-3,15,TRBV20-1,many,TRBD2,TGCAGTGCTCCCAGGACTAGCGGGGGGGTATCTACGCAGTATTTT,CSAPRTSGGVSTQYF
TRBJ1-1,14,TRBV5-6,.,.,TGTGCCAGCAGCTTATCCGCGAGCTTGGGGGGGGCTTTCTTT,CASSLSASLGGAFF
TRBJ2-3,17,TRBV24-1,many,TRBD2,TGTGCCACCAGTGATCCAGGACTAGCGGGAGAATCAGATACGCAGTATTTT,CATSDPGLAGESDTQYF
TRBJ2-7,12,TRBV7-6,.,.,TGTGCCAGCAGCTTATGTCGGACCGAGCAGTACTTC,CASSLCRTEQYF
TRBJ2-7,15,TRBV20-1,many,TRBD1,TGCAGTGCTAGAGGAATAGGGACAGCCAACTACGAGCAGTACTTC,CSARGIGTANYEQYF
TRBJ1-2,17,TRBV20-1,many,TRBD1,TGCAGTGCCTCCCCTGACAGGGCATGGGAGGATAACTATGGCTACACCTTC,CSASPDRAWEDNYGYTF
TRBJ1-1,14,TRBV7-2,.,TRBD1,TGTGCCAGCAGCCCAACAGGGGGGAGCACTGAAGCTTTCTTT,CASSPTGGSTEAFF
TRBJ2-5,15,TRBV7-8,many,TRBD2,TGTGCCAGCAGCAGGGGACTAGCGGGTCGAGAGACCCAGTACTTC,CASSRGLAGRETQYF
TRBJ1-5,20,TRBV12-3/TRBV12-4,.,.,TGTGCCAGCACCCAGTCGACCCTGTCGTCTCTGGGGCGAAGCAATCAGCCCCAGCATTTT,CASTQSTLSSLGRSNQPQHF
TRBJ2-7,12,TRBV5-4,many,.,TGTGCCAGCAGCTTGGGCAGGAACGAGCAGTACTTC,CASSLGRNEQYF
TRBJ1-1,15,TRBV4-1,few,.,TGCGCCAGCAGCCAAGGGGGACTCATGAACACTGAAGCTTTCTTT,CASSQGGLMNTEAFF
TRBJ2-1,12,TRBV10-3,.,TRBD1,TGTGCCATCAGTGGGACAGGGTGGGAGCAGTTCTTC,CAISGTGWEQFF
TRBJ2-3,16,TRBV2,.,TRBD2,TGTGCCAGCAGTGGTGGACTAGCGGGAGCCGCAGATACGCAGTATTTT,CASSGGLAGAADTQYF
TRBJ1-1,13,TRBV5-1,many,.,TGCGCCAGCAGCCAGATCACCGCTTCTGAAGCTTTCTTT,CASSQITASEAFF
TRBJ1-2,14,TRBV7-2,many,TRBD1,TGTGCCAGCAGCTTGACAGGGGGGGACTATGGCTACACCTTC,CASSLTGGDYGYTF
TRBJ2-7,15,TRBV10-1,many,TRBD2,TGCGCCAGCAGCCCCCGTTTAGCGGGACTTTACGAGCAGTACTTC,CASSPRLAGLYEQYF
TRBJ1-3,14,TRBV7-9,many,.,TGTGCCAGCAGCTTAGACGGGCTCGGAAACACCATATATTTT,CASSLDGLGNTIYF
TRBJ1-2,17,TRBV25-1,few,.,TGTGCCAGCAGTTTAGGACAGAGACCAGGACTAATGGGAGGCTACACCTTC,CASSLGQRPGLMGGYTF
TRBJ2-7,17,TRBV7-7,.,.,TGTGCCAGCAGCTCTTTACCCGGGGCAGGGAGCGATTACGAGCAGTACTTC,CASSSLPGAGSDYEQYF
TRBJ1-1,17,TRBV11-2,.,TRBD1,TGTGCCAGCAGCTCACAGACAGGGGGCGTGCGGGGCACTGAAGCTTTCTTT,CASSSQTGGVRGTEAFF
TRBJ1-2,14,TRBV6-1,.,.,TGTGCCAGCAGCAGGCGGTCGCGTAACTATGGCTACACCTTC,CASSRRSRNYGYTF
TRBJ2-2,18,TRBV7-9,few,.,TGTGCCAGCAGCTTAGTGCCGTTCGGGACGGGGAACACCGGGGAGCTGTTTTTT,CASSLVPFGTGNTGELFF
TRBJ2-2,15,TRBV20-1,.,.,TGCAGTGCTAGAGATTTCGTTAAGAACACCGGGGAGCTGTTTTTT,CSARDFVKNTGELFF
TRBJ2-5,16,TRBV24-1,many,TRBD2,TGTGCCACCAGTGGTAAGACTAGCGGGTACCAAGAGACCCAGTACTTC,CATSGKTSGYQETQYF
TRBJ2-3,16,TRBV9,many,.,TGTGCCAGCAGCCCCGACAGGACCTCCACGGCAGATACGCAGTATTTT,CASSPDRTSTADTQYF
TRBJ1-1,15,TRBV20-1,.,.,TGCAGTGCTAGAGATTTGCGCAGGGCTGACACTGAAGCTTTCTTT,CSARDLRRADTEAFF
TRBJ1-2,15,TRBV5-8,.,.,TGTGCCAGCAGCTTGGAGAGGGGTTCACCCTATGGCTACACCTTC,CASSLERGSPYGYTF
TRBJ2-1,15,TRBV3-2,many,.,TGTGCCAGCAGCCCAACCCGGACAGCTACAAATGAGCAGTTCTTC,CASSPTRTATNEQFF
TRBJ2-5,15,TRBV10-3,.,.,TGTGCCATCAGTGAGTCACTTGCTGCCCAAGAGACCCAGTACTTC,CAISESLAAQETQYF
TRBJ1-1,13,TRBV6-2/TRBV6-3,.,.,TGTGCCAGCAGTACCGGGGGTCTGACTGAAGCTTTCTTT,CASSTGGLTEAFF
TRBJ2-5,14,TRBV2,.,.,TGTGCCAGCAGGGACGATGGGCAGGTGGAGACCCAGTACTTC,CASRDDGQVETQYF
TRBJ2-7,14,TRBV10-1,.,.,TGCGCCACCATGCCAGGGGGGGGTTACTACGAGCAGTACTTC,CATMPGGGYYEQYF
TRBJ1-1,14,TRBV6-6,many,.,TGTGCCAGCAGTTCCCTCACGAAAGCGGCTGAAGCTTTCTTT,CASSSLTKAAEAFF
TRBJ2-5,14,TRBV2,once,TRBD1,TGTGCCAGCAGTGGACAGGGGGCACAAGAGACCCAGTACTTC,CASSGQGAQETQYF
TRBJ2-2,12,TRBV7-2,.,.,TGTGCCAGCAGCCCCTTAGCCGGGGAGCTGTTTTTT,CASSPLAGELFF
TRBJ2-1,13,TRBV10-2,.,.,TGCGCCAGCGGGCCGAGCTCCTACAATGAGCAGTTCTTC,CASGPSSYNEQFF
TRBJ1-1,16,TRBV2,.,TRBD1,TGTGCCAGCAGCGTACACAAACAGGGGGCTCGAACTGAAGCTTTCTTT,CASSVHKQGARTEAFF
TRBJ2-7,15,TRBV7-9,.,TRBD1,TGTGCCAGCAGCGTGCTCCAGGGGGTCGGATACGAGCAGTACTTC,CASSVLQGVGYEQYF
TRBJ2-3,13,TRBV30,.,.,TGTGCCTGGAGTGTAAAAGGGACAGATACGCAGTATTTT,CAWSVKGTDTQYF